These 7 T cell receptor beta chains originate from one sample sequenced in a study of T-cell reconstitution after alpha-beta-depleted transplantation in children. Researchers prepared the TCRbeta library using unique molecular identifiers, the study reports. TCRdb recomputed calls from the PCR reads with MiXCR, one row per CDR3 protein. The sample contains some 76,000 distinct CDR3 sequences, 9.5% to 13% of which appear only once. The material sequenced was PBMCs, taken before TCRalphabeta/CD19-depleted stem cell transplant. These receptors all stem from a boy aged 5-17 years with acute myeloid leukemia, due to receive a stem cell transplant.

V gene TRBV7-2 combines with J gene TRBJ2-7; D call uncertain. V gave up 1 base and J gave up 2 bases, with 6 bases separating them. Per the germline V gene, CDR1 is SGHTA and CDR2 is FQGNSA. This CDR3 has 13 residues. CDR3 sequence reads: CASSLEPAYEQYF. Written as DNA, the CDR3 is TGTGCCAGCAGCTTAGAGCCGGCCTACGAGCAGTACTTC. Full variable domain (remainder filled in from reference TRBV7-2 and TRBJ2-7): GAGVSQSPSNKVTEKGKDVELRCDPISGHTALYWYRQSLGQGLEFLIYFQGNSAPDKSGLPSDRFSAERTGGSVSTLTIQRTQQEDSAVYLCASSLEPAYEQYFGPGTRLTVT.

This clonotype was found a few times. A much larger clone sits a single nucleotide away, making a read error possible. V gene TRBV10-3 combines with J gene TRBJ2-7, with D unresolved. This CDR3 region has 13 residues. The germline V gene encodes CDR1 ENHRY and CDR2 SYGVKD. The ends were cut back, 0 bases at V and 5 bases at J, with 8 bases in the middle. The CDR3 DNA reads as TGTGCCATCAGTGAGTCAATAGGCCACGAGCAGTACTTC. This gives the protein CAISESIGHEQYF.

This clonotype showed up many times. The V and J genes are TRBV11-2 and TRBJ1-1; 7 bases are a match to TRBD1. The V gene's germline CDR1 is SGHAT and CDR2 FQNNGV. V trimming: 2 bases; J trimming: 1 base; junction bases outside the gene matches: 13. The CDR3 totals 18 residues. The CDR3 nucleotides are TGTGCCAGCAGCTTATTCCACAGGGGCGCATCTTCGAACACTGAAGCTTTCTTT. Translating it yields CASSLFHRGASSNTEAFF.

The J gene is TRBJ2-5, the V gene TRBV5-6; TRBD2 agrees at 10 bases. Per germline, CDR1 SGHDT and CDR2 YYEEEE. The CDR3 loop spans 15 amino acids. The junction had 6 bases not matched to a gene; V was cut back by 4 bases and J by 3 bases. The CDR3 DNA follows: TGTGCCAGCAGCCCCCTTGGACTAGCGGAAGAGACCCAGTACTTC. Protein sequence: CASSPLGLAEETQYF.

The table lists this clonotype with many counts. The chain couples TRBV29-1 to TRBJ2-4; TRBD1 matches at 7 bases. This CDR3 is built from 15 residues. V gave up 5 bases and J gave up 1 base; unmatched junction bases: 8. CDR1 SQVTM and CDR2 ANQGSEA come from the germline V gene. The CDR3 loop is CSVIRTGVAKNIQYF. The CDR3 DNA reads TGCAGCGTTATACGTACAGGGGTTGCCAAAAACATTCAGTACTTC.

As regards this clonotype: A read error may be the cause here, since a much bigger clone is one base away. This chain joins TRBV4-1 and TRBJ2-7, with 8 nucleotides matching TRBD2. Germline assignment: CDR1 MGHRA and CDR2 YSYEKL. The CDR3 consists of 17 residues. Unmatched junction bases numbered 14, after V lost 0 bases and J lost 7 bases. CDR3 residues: CASSQELGLVVPWEQYF. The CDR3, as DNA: TGCGCCAGCAGCCAAGAATTGGGACTAGTGGTTCCTTGGGAGCAGTACTTC.

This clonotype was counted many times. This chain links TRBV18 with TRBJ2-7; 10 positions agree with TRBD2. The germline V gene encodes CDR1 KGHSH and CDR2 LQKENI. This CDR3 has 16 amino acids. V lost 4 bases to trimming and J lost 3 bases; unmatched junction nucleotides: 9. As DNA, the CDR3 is TGTGCCAGCTCACTAACGAGCGGGGGGGAAAACTACGAGCAGTACGTC. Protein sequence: CASSLTSGGENYEQYV.